The clone carrying this T cell receptor (beta chain) has only a few counts. CDR1 and CDR2 (germline): GTSNPN, SVGIG (reference sequence). The CDR3 is 12 residues long. The germline V and J ends were trimmed by 2 bases and 16 bases, with 18 bases remaining between them. This entry is derived from a study of blood T cell repertoires in COVID-19. As originally analysed: Quantification of nucleated cells was approximated via reference gene primer amplification. Clones were sequenced by immunoSEQ multiplex PCR, and TCRdb holds only the in-frame ones, with some missing. Clone size and the V and J calls come from that table; the DNA yielded D and trimming. The sample lists about 240,000 clones, roughly four fifths seen once, with approximately 7.5% in the top ten.

This chain links TRBV30 with TRBJ1-3, with D hard to call. The sample comprised peripheral blood. This clonotype was sampled from a woman older than 75 with COVID-19, enrolled during active disease. Written as DNA, the CDR3 is TGTGCCTGGAGTCATCCAGACTTCCCCCTCTATTTT. As protein: CAWSHPDFPLYF.